Below, 30 T cell receptor beta chains from the same sample are listed, as sequenced in a study of T cells after yellow fever vaccination. TCRdb ran MiXCR on the 5' RACE reads and lists one entry per CDR3 protein. Found here are about 630,000 distinct CDR3 sequences, roughly 12% of them singletons; the top ten hold just under 15%. This sample comprised PBMCs, obtained on the day of the yellow fever booster vaccination. These receptors were obtained from a man aged 25 to 40 who received the YFV17D yellow fever vaccine.

This clonotype was seen a handful of times. This rearrangement joins TRBV7-2 to TRBJ2-7, with D perhaps TRBD1 (7 bases). The V and J ends lost 3 bases and 5 bases respectively, with 14 bases between them. Germline assignment: CDR1 SGHTA and CDR2 FQGNSA. This CDR3 is 14 amino acids long. The CDR3 sequence: CASSFGRGDDEQYF. CDR3 DNA: TGTGCCAGCAGCTTTGGCAGGGGGGACGACGAGCAGTACTTC.

The chain couples TRBV6-5 to TRBJ1-1; D perhaps matches TRBD1 (6 bases). This CDR3 contains 13 residues. The V end lost 4 bases, the J end lost 6 bases, and 12 bases lay between the germline ends. Germline CDR1 is MNHEY and CDR2 is SVGAGI. The CDR3 DNA reads TGTGCCAGCAGTTCACAGGGTTTGTCTGAAGCTTTCTTT. Amino acid sequence: CASSSQGLSEAFF.

The chain couples TRBV10-3 to TRBJ2-3; 9 bases align to TRBD2. The CDR3 is made up of 15 amino acids. V trimming: 0 bases; J trimming: 4 bases; junction bases outside the gene matches: 2. The germline V gene encodes CDR1 ENHRY and CDR2 SYGVKD. Here the CDR3 DNA reads TGTGCCATCAGTGAGTCGCTAGCGGGGCCAGATACGCAGTATTTT. Protein product: CAISESLAGPDTQYF.

This clonotype was detected only a few times. This chain joins TRBV19 and TRBJ1-5; 8 positions match TRBD1. In germline, CDR1 is LNHDA, CDR2 SQIVND (reference sequence). Trimming cost V 6 bases and J 4 bases; bases outside gene matches: 5. The CDR3 spans 14 residues. The chain's CDR3 is CASRHDRGNQPQHF. CDR3 nucleotide sequence: TGTGCCAGTAGACATGACAGGGGTAATCAGCCCCAGCATTTT.

This clonotype was picked up a small number of times. The rearrangement links TRBV20-1 to TRBJ2-1; perhaps TRBD2 as D (5 bases). The CDR3 totals 12 residues. Deletions cut 4 bases from V and 8 bases from J, with 12 bases between. CDR1 and CDR2 (germline): DFQATT, SNEGSKA (reference sequence). CDR3 loop: CSATWGADEQFF. CDR3 bases: TGCAGTGCTACCTGGGGAGCCGATGAGCAGTTCTTC.

The genes are TRBV27 and TRBJ1-6, with a possible D match to TRBD1 (6 bases). The ends were cut back, 3 bases at V and 10 bases at J, with 13 bases in the middle. The CDR3 covers 14 residues. Germline assignment: CDR1 MNHEY and CDR2 SMNVEV (reference sequence). CDR3 DNA: TGTGCCAGCAGTTTGGCCAGGGGAGGCTCACCCCTCCACTTT. Amino acids: CASSLARGGSPLHF.

This chain uses TRBV12-3 or TRBV12-4 with TRBJ2-3; 7 bases map to TRBD2. After removal of 5 bases from V and 7 bases from J, the junction contained 9 bases not matched to a gene. The CDR3 contains 14 residues. CDR3 nucleotides: TGTGCCAGCAGTCTCCCTGGAGCGGGAAATACGCAGTATTTT. Translating gives CASSLPGAGNTQYF.

This clonotype was picked up a small number of times. The chain uses TRBV15 and TRBJ1-5; D unresolved. The CDR3 runs 15 residues. Trimming removed 1 base from V and 5 bases from J, with 12 bases in between. The germline V gene has CDR1 LNHNV and CDR2 YYDKDF (reference sequence). The CDR3: CATSRAPAYDQPQHF. For the CDR3, the DNA is TGTGCCACCAGCAGAGCCCCCGCTTATGATCAGCCCCAGCATTTT.

This clonotype was found a few times. V gene TRBV7-2 combines with J gene TRBJ2-7; 12 positions agree with TRBD2. Germline V CDR1 and CDR2: SGHTA, FQGNSA. The CDR3 length is 16 residues. The V gene end was trimmed by 1 base and the J gene end by 2 bases; junction bases not matched to a gene: 3. Here the CDR3 reads CASSLGPSGRAYEQYF. The DNA of the CDR3 is TGTGCCAGCAGCTTAGGGCCTAGCGGGAGGGCCTACGAGCAGTACTTC.

This clonotype was observed a few times. The chain is built from TRBV7-2 and TRBJ2-3, with TRBD2 matching over 8 bases. The J segment lost 2 bases and the V segment lost 3 bases, leaving 7 bases of the junction unmatched. Per the germline V gene, CDR1 is SGHTA and CDR2 is FQGNSA. The CDR3 length is 16 residues. DNA of the CDR3: TGTGCCAGCAGCTTTAAGGCGACTAGCGACACAGATACGCAGTATTTT. It specifies CASSFKATSDTDTQYF.

There are a few counts of this clonotype. The V call is TRBV6-1, the J call TRBJ2-4; D remains unclear. Germline V gene sequence: CDR1 MNHNS, CDR2 SASEGT. Trimming shortened V by 6 bases and J by 1 base, and 13 bases separated the two germline ends. The CDR3 extends over 15 amino acids. CDR3 sequence (DNA): TGTGCCAGCAGCGACCGTCAAGGGGCCAAAAACATTCAGTACTTC. Encoded protein: CASSDRQGAKNIQYF.

The chain links TRBV29-1 to TRBJ1-1, with 7 bases fitting TRBD1. The CDR3 is made up of 12 amino acids. CDR1 SQVTM and CDR2 ANQGSEA come from the germline V gene. With 7 bases clipped from V and 5 bases from J, the junction kept 7 bases outside the gene matches. CDR3 DNA: TGCAGCGCCGAGGGGGCGGAAACTGAAGCTTTCTTT. Its protein product is CSAEGAETEAFF.

This clonotype has only a few counts. The chain combines TRBV7-2 with TRBJ2-7; 9 bases map to TRBD2. The V gene's germline CDR1 is SGHTA and CDR2 FQGNSA. V lost 10 bases and J lost 4; bases outside the gene matches: 14. The CDR3 runs 15 residues. This chain's CDR3 is CATRLAGGPGYEQYF. CDR3 bases: TGTGCCACCCGGTTGGCGGGAGGGCCGGGTTACGAGCAGTACTTC.

This clonotype has ten or more counts. The DNA of the CDR3 is TGCGCCAGCAGCCCACAGACTAGCAGCGATGAGCAGTTCTTC. It codes for CASSPQTSSDEQFF. The chain is built from TRBV5-1 and TRBJ2-1, with TRBD2 matching 7 bases. Germline CDR1 reads SGHRS; CDR2 reads YFSETQ. The CDR3 has 14 amino acids. J gave up 8 bases and V 4 bases, and 9 bases lay outside the gene matches.

This chain connects TRBV20-1 to TRBJ1-5; D call uncertain. In germline, CDR1 is DFQATT, CDR2 SNEGSKA (reference sequence). The CDR3 spans 13 residues. V was trimmed by 3 bases and J by 10 bases, leaving 16 bases between them. The chain's CDR3 is CSASPGPVKPQHF. The CDR3 DNA is TGCAGTGCTAGCCCGGGTCCGGTCAAACCCCAGCATTTT.

This clonotype was observed many times. The CDR3 is CASSEVYDEQFF. CDR3 sequence (DNA): TGTGCCAGCAGTGAAGTTTACGATGAGCAGTTCTTC. V is TRBV2 and J is TRBJ2-1; no clear D. Looked up from germline, CDR1 is SNHLY and CDR2 is FYNNEI. V lost 1 base and J 8 bases, leaving 6 bases between the germline ends. This CDR3 is 12 amino acids long. The complete variable domain, with remaining parts taken from reference TRBV2 and TRBJ2-1, reads EPEVTQTPSHQVTQMGQEVILRCVPISNHLYFYWYRQILGQKVEFLVSFYNNEISEKSEIFDDQFSVERPDGSNFTLKIRSTKLEDSAMYFCASSEVYDEQFFGPGTRLTVL.

This clonotype appeared many times. The chain couples TRBV15 to TRBJ2-1; D gene uncertain. This CDR3 contains 12 residues. Germline V gene lookup returns CDR1 LNHNV and CDR2 YYDKDF (reference sequence). V was cut by 3 bases and J by 6 bases, with 6 bases left in between. Here the CDR3 DNA reads TGTGCCACCAGCAGGGAGCGCAATGAGCAGTTCTTC. Translated: CATSRERNEQFF.

This clonotype was counted a few times. The CDR3 protein is CASSPIRVTGESSGYTF. Written as DNA, the CDR3 is TGTGCCAGCAGCCCCATCCGGGTCACCGGCGAAAGTAGTGGCTACACCTTC. The chain uses TRBV27 and TRBJ1-2, with unresolved D. From germline, CDR1 is MNHEY and CDR2 SMNVEV (reference sequence). The V end lost 6 bases, the J end lost 7 bases, and 27 bases lay between the germline ends. The CDR3 consists of 17 residues.

This clonotype appeared a few times. The J gene is TRBJ1-2, the V gene TRBV30; D remains unclear. Trimming removed 6 bases from V and 4 bases from J, with 9 bases in between. This CDR3 spans 11 amino acids. Germline-derived CDR1 and CDR2 are GTSNPN and SVGIG (reference sequence). The DNA for the CDR3 is TGTGCCTGCTTACACGGCTATGGCTACACCTTC. This gives the protein CACLHGYGYTF.

This clonotype came up many times. The chain uses TRBV3-1 and TRBJ2-7, with D perhaps assigned TRBD1 or TRBD2 (6 bases each). Trimming took off 4 bases at V and 5 bases at J, with 15 bases between the two ends. CDR1 and CDR2 (germline): LGHDT, YNNKEL (reference sequence). CDR3 length: 14 amino acids. In DNA form, the CDR3 reads TGTGCCAGCAGCCTCTCCACGGGGGCCAACGAGCAGTACTTC. Protein: CASSLSTGANEQYF.

This clonotype has a handful of counts. The chain combines TRBV29-1 with TRBJ2-2; D gene unclear. The germline V and J ends were trimmed by 5 bases and 0 bases, with 7 bases remaining between them. The CDR3 has 13 residues. CDR1 is SQVTM, CDR2 ANQGSEA, per germline. CDR3 coding DNA: TGCAGCGTTCGGTCAGCGAACACCGGGGAGCTGTTTTTT. It yields the protein CSVRSANTGELFF.

In this sample, this clonotype turned up a few times. This sequence joins TRBV15 and TRBJ2-3; D perhaps matches TRBD1 (6 bases). Germline CDR1 reads LNHNV; CDR2 reads YYDKDF (reference sequence). The CDR3 totals 16 residues. The V end lost 3 bases, the J end lost 0 bases, and 13 bases lay between the germline ends. This chain's CDR3 is CATSSPGTRSTDTQYF. CDR3 bases: TGTGCCACCAGCAGTCCAGGGACAAGGAGCACAGATACGCAGTATTTT.

This clonotype was counted between two and nine times. The chain joins TRBV5-1 to TRBJ2-1; D uncertain. Trimming took off 4 bases at V and 10 bases at J, with 21 bases between the two ends. Germline V gene lookup returns CDR1 SGHRS and CDR2 YFSETQ. The CDR3 has 15 amino acids. CDR3 DNA sequence: TGCGCCAGCAGCCCCCCCCTTACGAGTGGTGGCGAGCAGTTCTTC. Translating gives CASSPPLTSGGEQFF.

V gene TRBV25-1 combines with J gene TRBJ2-1; D is ambiguous. The V end lost 3 bases, the J end lost 8 bases, and 8 bases lay between the germline ends. This CDR3 has 12 residues. Germline V gives CDR1 MGHDK, CDR2 SYGVNS. Here the CDR3 reads CASSDLLDEQFF. In nucleotides, the CDR3 is TGTGCCAGCAGTGATTTGCTGGATGAGCAGTTCTTC.

This clonotype was detected only a few times. The chain is built from TRBV28 and TRBJ2-7, with 10 bases identical to TRBD1. The CDR3 runs to 15 residues. The ends lost 10 bases at V and 3 bases at J; junction bases unmatched: 12. Germline CDR1 reads MDHEN; CDR2 reads SYDVKM. In DNA, the CDR3 is TGTGCCACCGAAGGAGGACAGGGGGATGTCTACGAGCAGTACTTC. Its translation is CATEGGQGDVYEQYF.

At least ten counts were recorded for this clonotype. The rearrangement links TRBV5-1 to TRBJ2-1, with TRBD2 matching 10 bases. The trim removed 1 base at V and 9 bases at J, leaving 4 bases unmatched. CDR1 is SGHRS and CDR2 is YFSETQ in the germline V gene. The CDR3 length is 14 residues. The DNA for the CDR3 is TGCGCCAGCAGCTTGCCTAGCGGGAGCACTGAGCAGTTCTTC. The encoded protein is CASSLPSGSTEQFF.

Of note for this clonotype: One junction end disagrees with the germline gene, perhaps due to a read error. V usage is TRBV2 and J usage is TRBJ2-1, with D perhaps assigned TRBD1 or TRBD2 (5 bases each). This CDR3 is 11 amino acids long. The V gene's germline CDR1 is SNHLY and CDR2 FYNNEI. Here the CDR3 reads CASSGRGMRVF. In nucleotides, the CDR3 is TGTGCCAGCAGTGGTCGGGGCATGAGGGTCTTC. Full variable domain (outside the CDR3, taken from reference TRBV2 and TRBJ2-1): EPEVTQTPSHQVTQMGQEVILRCVPISNHLYFYWYRQILGQKVEFLVSFYNNEISEKSEIFDDQFSVERPDGSNFTLKIRSTKLEDSAMYFCASSGRGMRVFGPGTRLTVL.

This clonotype occurred many times. CDR3: CSVELAVGLEQYF. The CDR3 nucleotides read TGCAGCGTGGAGCTAGCAGTTGGTCTCGAGCAGTACTTC. The chain has TRBV29-1 and TRBJ2-7, with D perhaps TRBD2 (5 bases). V shed 6 bases and J shed 6 bases, with 18 bases lying between them. Germline V lookup: CDR1 SQVTM, CDR2 ANQGSEA. The CDR3 sequence is 13 residues long.

The chain carries TRBV28 and TRBJ2-5; TRBD2 might be the D (6 bases). Germline V CDR1 and CDR2: MDHEN, SYDVKM. Trimming removed 3 bases at V and 2 bases at J, with 13 bases between. This CDR3 has 15 amino acids. CDR3 in DNA: TGTGCCAGCAGTTTCAGGCGGGGACGTCAAGAGACCCAGTACTTC. Translated, it gives CASSFRRGRQETQYF.

This clonotype was seen more than once but under ten times. Here the CDR3 reads CASSYSSGSHEQYF. The CDR3 DNA is TGTGCCAGCAGTTACTCGAGTGGGAGCCACGAGCAGTACTTC. This chain uses TRBV6-5 with TRBJ2-7; D may be TRBD2 (5 bases). The length of the CDR3 is 14 residues. Germline V gene sequence: CDR1 MNHEY, CDR2 SVGAGI. V was clipped by 0 bases and J by 5 bases, with 11 bases between them.